The TCR beta chain described here comes from a study of cytomegalovirus exposure and HLA in healthy donors. Both 60 Vbeta primers and 13 Jbeta primers went into the PCR. Sequencing was performed with immunoSEQ multiplex PCR; in TCRdb, only in-frame clones are kept and a portion is missing. Of a few hundred thousand clones in the sample, around 80% were seen once. This CDR3 has 14 amino acids. V was cut by 0 bases and J by 7 bases, with 12 bases left in between. Germline CDR1 and CDR2: MGHDK and SYGVNS. The specimen was PBMCs. V and J are TRBV25-1 and TRBJ1-1; D is possibly TRBD1 (6 bases). The source of this sequence is a woman aged 55-70 years in good health and CMV-seropositive. CDR3 amino acids: CASSEYSRGSEAFF. The CDR3 DNA reads TGTGCCAGCAGTGAATATAGTAGGGGGAGTGAAGCTTTCTTT.